A selection of T cell receptor beta chains follows, all from one sample in a study of regulatory T cells in long-lasting Graves disease. MiXCR was run by TCRdb on the multiplex PCR reads, yielding one entry per CDR3 protein. The sample lists about 300,000 distinct CDR3 sequences, 15% to 20% occurring once. This material consisted of peripheral blood mononuclear cells (PBMCs), taken at new diagnosis, from a patient treated with antithyroid drugs. The origin of the receptors is a female donor with Graves disease. CDR3s include the opening cysteine and the closing phenylalanine or tryptophan. Fields, in order: J gene, D gene, clone size, V gene, CDR3 length, CDR3 DNA, CDR3 protein. A D gene is named only where the DNA matches it firmly. Rows may omit the clone size; those that give it use once, few, many or a size class.

TRBJ2-3	TRBD1	few	TRBV28	16	TGTGCCAGCAGTGACGGGACAGCTAGAAGGACAGATACGCAGTATTTT	CASSDGTARRTDTQYF
TRBJ2-1	TRBD2	many	TRBV19	15	TGTGCCAGTAGTATAGGAGCGGGAGTGGATAATGAGCAGTTCTTC	CASSIGAGVDNEQFF
TRBJ2-5	TRBD2	many	TRBV2	19	TGTGCCAGCAGCCCCCGAACCGGACTAGCGGGGAGGGGGCAAGAGACCCAGTACTTC	CASSPRTGLAGRGQETQYF
TRBJ1-4	TRBD1	many	TRBV7-9	15	TGTGCCAGCAGCCATTGGGAGACAGGGGGAGAAAAACTGTTTTTT	CASSHWETGGEKLFF
TRBJ2-2	TRBD1	.	TRBV10-3	18	TGTGCCATCAGTGAGTCGAGGGGGCTGGGGTCGAACACCGGGGAGCTGTTTTTT	CAISESRGLGSNTGELFF
TRBJ2-1	TRBD2	.	TRBV3-1	15	TGTGCCAGCAGCCCAACTAGCGGCCCCTACAATGAGCAGTTCTTC	CASSPTSGPYNEQFF
TRBJ1-2	TRBD1	few	TRBV12-3/TRBV12-4	16	TGTGCCAGCAGTTCAACCGCGACGGACAGGTGGAGAGGCTACACCTTC	CASSSTATDRWRGYTF
TRBJ2-7	TRBD1	few	TRBV3-1	15	TGTGCCAGCAGCCAACCCGGGACAGGGGCAAAAGAGCAGTACTTC	CASSQPGTGAKEQYF
TRBJ2-6	TRBD2	many	TRBV20-1	16	TGCAGTGCTACTGGACTAGCGGGATCTGGGGCCAACGTCCTGACTTTC	CSATGLAGSGANVLTF
TRBJ1-1	.	many	TRBV5-1	13	TGTGCCAGCAGTTTAGGTCCGAACACTGAAGCTTTCTTT	CASSLGPNTEAFF
TRBJ2-5	TRBD2	many	TRBV15	18	TGTGCCACCAGCAGAGATGGATTCCTAGCGGGGGGAGAAGAGACCCAGTACTTC	CATSRDGFLAGGEETQYF
TRBJ1-1	TRBD1	many	TRBV28	14	TGTGCCAGCAGTTTTGACAGGGGGCGCGTTTCGGCTTTCTTT	CASSFDRGRVSAFF
TRBJ1-1	.	.	TRBV4-1	14	TGCGCCAGCAGCCAAGATCGGAGGGTAGCTGAAGCTTTCTTT	CASSQDRRVAEAFF